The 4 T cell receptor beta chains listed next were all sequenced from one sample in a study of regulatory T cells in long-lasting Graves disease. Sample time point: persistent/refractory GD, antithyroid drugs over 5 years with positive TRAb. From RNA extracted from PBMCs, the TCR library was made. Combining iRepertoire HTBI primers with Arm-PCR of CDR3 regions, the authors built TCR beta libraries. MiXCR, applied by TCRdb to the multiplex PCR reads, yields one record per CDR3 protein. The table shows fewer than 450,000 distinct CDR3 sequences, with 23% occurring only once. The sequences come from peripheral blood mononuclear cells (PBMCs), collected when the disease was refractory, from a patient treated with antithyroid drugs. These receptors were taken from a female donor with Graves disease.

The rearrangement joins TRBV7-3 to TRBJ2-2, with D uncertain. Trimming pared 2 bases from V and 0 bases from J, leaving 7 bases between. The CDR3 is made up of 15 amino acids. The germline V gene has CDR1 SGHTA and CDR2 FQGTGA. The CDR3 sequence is CASSLYGSNTGELFF. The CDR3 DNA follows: TGTGCCAGCAGCTTATACGGTTCGAACACCGGGGAGCTGTTTTTT.

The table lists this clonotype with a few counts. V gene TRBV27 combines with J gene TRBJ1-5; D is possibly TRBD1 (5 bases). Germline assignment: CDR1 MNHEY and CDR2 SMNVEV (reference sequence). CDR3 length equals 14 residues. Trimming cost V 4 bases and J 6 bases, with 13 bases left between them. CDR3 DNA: TGTGCCAGCAGTTCCCAGGGACGGTTTCAGCCCCAGCATTTT. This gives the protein CASSSQGRFQPQHF.

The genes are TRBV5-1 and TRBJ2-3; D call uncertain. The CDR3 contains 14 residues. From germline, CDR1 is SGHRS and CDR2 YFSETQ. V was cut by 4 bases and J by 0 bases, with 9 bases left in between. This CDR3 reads CASSLQRSTDTQYF. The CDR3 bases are TGCGCCAGCAGCCTACAGAGGAGCACAGATACGCAGTATTTT.

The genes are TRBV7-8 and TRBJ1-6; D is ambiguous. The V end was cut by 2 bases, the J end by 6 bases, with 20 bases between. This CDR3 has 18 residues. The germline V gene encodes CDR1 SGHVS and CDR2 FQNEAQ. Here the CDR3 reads CASSLMGSRGFFNSPLHF. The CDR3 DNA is TGTGCCAGCAGCTTAATGGGGAGCCGCGGGTTTTTTAATTCACCCCTCCACTTT.